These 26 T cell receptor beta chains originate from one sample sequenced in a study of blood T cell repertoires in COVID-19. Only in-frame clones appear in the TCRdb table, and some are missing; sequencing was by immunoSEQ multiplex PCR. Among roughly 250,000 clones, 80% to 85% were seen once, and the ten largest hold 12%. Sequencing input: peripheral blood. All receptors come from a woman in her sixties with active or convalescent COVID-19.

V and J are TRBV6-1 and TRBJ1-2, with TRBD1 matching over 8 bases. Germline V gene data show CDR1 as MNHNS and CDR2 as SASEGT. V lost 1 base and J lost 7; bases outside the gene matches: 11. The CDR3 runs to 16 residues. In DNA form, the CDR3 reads TGTGCCAGCAGTGAAGTTCTTCGGACAGGGTGGTCTGGCTACACCTTC. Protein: CASSEVLRTGWSGYTF.

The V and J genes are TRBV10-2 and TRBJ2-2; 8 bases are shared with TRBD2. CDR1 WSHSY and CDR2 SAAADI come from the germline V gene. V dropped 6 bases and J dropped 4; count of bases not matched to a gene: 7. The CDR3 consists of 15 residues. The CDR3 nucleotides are TGCGCCAGCAGAGAAACTAGCGGATTCACCGGGGAGCTGTTTTTT. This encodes CASRETSGFTGELFF.

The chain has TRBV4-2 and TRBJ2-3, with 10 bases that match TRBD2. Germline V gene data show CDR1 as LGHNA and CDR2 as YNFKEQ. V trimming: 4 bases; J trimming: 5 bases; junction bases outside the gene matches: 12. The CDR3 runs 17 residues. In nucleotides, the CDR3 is TGTGCCAGCAGCCGCTTTTTCACTAGCGGGGTTGGAGATACGCAGTATTTT. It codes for CASSRFFTSGVGDTQYF.

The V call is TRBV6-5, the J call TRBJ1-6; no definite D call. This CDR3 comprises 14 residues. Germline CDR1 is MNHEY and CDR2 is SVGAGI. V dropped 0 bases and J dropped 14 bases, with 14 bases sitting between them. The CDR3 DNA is TGTGCCAGCAGTTACTCTGGGCCCATTGGGTCCCTCCACTTT. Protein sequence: CASSYSGPIGSLHF.

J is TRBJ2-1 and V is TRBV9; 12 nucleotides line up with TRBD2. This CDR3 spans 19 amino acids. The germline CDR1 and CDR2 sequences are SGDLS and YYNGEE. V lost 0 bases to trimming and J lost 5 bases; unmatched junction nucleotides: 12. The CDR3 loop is CASSVEGDTSGGFDNEQFF. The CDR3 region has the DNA TGTGCCAGCAGCGTAGAGGGAGACACTAGCGGGGGGTTTGACAATGAGCAGTTCTTC. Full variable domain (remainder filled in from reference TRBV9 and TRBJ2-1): DSGVTQTPKHLITATGQRVTLRCSPRSGDLSVYWYQQSLDQGLQFLIQYYNGEERAKGNILERFSAQQFPDLHSELNLSSLELGDSALYFCASSVEGDTSGGFDNEQFFGPGTRLTVL.

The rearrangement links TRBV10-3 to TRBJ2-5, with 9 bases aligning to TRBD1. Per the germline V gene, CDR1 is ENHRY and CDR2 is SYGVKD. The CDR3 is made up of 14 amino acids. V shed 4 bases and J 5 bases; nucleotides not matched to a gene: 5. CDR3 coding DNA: TGTGCCATCAGTGTCGGGACAGGGAAGGAGACCCAGTACTTC. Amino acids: CAISVGTGKETQYF.

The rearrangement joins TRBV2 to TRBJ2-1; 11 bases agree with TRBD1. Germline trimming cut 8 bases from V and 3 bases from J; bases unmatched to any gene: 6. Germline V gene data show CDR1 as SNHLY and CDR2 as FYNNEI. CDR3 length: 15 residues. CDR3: CASDRGQGGYNEQFF. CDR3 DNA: TGTGCCAGCGATCGGGGACAGGGGGGCTACAATGAGCAGTTCTTC. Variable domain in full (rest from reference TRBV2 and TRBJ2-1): EPEVTQTPSHQVTQMGQEVILRCVPISNHLYFYWYRQILGQKVEFLVSFYNNEISEKSEIFDDQFSVERPDGSNFTLKIRSTKLEDSAMYFCASDRGQGGYNEQFFGPGTRLTVL.

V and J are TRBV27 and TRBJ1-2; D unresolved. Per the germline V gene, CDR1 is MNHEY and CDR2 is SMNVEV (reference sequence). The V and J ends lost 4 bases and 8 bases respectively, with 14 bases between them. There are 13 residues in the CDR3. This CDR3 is CASSSPLMRGYTF. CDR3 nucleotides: TGTGCCAGCAGTTCCCCCTTAATGAGGGGCTACACCTTC.

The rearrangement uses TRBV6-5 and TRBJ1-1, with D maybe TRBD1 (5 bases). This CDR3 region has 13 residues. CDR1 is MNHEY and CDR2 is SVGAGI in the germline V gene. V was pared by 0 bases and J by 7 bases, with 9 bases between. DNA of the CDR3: TGTGCCAGCAGTTACTCGGGGGGAAATGAAGCTTTCTTT. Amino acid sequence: CASSYSGGNEAFF.

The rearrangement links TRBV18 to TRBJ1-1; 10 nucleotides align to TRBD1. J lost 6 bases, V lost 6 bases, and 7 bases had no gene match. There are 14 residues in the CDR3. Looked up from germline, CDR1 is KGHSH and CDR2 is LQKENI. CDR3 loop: CASSQDRGTAEAFF. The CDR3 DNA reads TGTGCCAGCTCGCAGGACAGGGGGACGGCTGAAGCTTTCTTT.

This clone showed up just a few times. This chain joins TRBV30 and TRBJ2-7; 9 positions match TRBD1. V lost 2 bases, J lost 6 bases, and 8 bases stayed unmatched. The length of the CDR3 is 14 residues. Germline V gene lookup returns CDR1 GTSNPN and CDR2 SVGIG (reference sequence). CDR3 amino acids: CAWSWGDRDGEQYF. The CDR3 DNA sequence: TGTGCCTGGAGTTGGGGGGACAGGGACGGCGAGCAGTACTTC.

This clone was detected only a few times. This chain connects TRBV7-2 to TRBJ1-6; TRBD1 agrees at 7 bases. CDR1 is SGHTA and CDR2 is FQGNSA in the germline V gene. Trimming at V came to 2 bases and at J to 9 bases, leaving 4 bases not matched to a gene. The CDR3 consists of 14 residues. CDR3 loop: CASSLLTGFSPLHF. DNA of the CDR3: TGTGCCAGCAGCTTATTGACAGGGTTTTCACCCCTCCACTTT.

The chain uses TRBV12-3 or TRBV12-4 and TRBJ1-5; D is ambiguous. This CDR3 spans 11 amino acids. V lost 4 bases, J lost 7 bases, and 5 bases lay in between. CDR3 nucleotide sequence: TGTGCCAGCAGTTCGGGGCAGCCCCAGCATTTT. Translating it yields CASSSGQPQHF.

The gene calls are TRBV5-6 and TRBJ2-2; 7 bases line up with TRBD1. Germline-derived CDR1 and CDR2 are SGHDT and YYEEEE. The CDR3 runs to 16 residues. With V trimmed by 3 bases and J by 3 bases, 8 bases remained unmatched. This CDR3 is CASSSTPGQYTGELFF. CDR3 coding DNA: TGTGCCAGCAGCTCTACCCCGGGACAGTACACCGGGGAGCTGTTTTTT.

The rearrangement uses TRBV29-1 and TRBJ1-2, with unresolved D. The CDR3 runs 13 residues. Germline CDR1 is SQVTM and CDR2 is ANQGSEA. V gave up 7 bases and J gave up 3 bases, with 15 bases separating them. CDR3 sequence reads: CSGGSRQDYGYTF. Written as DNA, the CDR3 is TGCAGCGGTGGGTCCCGGCAGGACTATGGCTACACCTTC.

The CDR3 nucleotides read TGTGCCAGCAGGTGGGACAGGGTGAACACTGAAGCTTTCTTT. Translating gives CASRWDRVNTEAFF. The V call is TRBV6-5, the J call TRBJ1-1, with TRBD1 matching 9 bases. V gave up 6 bases and J gave up 0 bases; unmatched junction bases: 2. CDR1 MNHEY and CDR2 SVGAGI come from the germline V gene. The CDR3 length is 14 residues.

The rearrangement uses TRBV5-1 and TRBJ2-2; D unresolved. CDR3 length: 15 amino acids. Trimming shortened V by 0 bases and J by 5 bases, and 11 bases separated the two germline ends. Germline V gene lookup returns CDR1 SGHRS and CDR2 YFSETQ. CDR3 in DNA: TGCGCCAGCAGCTTGGGGCACCAATGGACCGGGGAGCTGTTTTTT. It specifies CASSLGHQWTGELFF.

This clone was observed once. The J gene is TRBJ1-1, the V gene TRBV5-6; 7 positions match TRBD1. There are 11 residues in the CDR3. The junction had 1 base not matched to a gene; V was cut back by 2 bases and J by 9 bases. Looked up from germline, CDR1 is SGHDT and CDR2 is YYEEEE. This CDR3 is CASSLQGKAFF. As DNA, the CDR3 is TGTGCCAGCAGCTTACAGGGGAAAGCTTTCTTT.

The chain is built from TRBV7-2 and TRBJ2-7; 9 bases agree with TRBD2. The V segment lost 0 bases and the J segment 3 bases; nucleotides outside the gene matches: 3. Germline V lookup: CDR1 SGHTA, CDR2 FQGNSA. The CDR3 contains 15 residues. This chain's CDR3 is CASSLAGGGDYEQYF. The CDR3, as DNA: TGTGCCAGCAGCTTAGCCGGCGGGGGGGACTACGAGCAGTACTTC.

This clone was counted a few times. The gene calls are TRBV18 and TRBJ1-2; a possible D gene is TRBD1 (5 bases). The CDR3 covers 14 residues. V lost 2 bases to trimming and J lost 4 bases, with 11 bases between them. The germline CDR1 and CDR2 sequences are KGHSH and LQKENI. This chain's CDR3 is CASSPAREAYGYTF. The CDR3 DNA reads TGTGCCAGCTCACCAGCCAGGGAAGCCTATGGCTACACCTTC.

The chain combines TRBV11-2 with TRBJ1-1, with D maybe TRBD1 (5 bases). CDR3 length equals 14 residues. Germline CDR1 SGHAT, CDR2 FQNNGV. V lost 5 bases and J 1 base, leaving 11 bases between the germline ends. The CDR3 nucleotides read TGTGCCAGCAGCCCGGGCAGGGAGAACACTGAAGCTTTCTTT. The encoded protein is CASSPGRENTEAFF.

As DNA, the CDR3 is TGTGCCTGGAGTGTGATTAGCGGATACAATGAGCAGTTCTTC. This codes for CAWSVISGYNEQFF. The J gene is TRBJ2-1, the V gene TRBV30, with D possibly being TRBD2 (6 bases). There are 14 residues in the CDR3. Germline values: CDR1 GTSNPN, CDR2 SVGIG (reference sequence). The V end was cut by 0 bases, the J end by 4 bases, with 10 bases between. Full variable domain (remainder filled in from reference TRBV30 and TRBJ2-1): SQTIHQWPATLVQPVGSPLSLECTVEGTSNPNLYWYRQAAGRGLQLLFYSVGIGQISSEVPQNLSASRPQDRQFILSSKKLLLSDSGFYLCAWSVISGYNEQFFGPGTRLTVL.

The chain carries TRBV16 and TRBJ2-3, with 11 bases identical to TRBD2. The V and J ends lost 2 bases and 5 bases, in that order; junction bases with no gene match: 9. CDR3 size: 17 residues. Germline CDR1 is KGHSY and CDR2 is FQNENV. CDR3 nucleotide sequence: TGTGCCAGCAGCCAAAAAGCCCGGCTAGCGGGGGGAGATACGCAGTATTTT. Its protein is CASSQKARLAGGDTQYF.

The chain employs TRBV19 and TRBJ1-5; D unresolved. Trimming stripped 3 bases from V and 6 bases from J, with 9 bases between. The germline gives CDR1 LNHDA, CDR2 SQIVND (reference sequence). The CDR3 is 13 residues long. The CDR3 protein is CASSIGHPQPQHF. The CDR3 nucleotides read TGTGCCAGTAGTATTGGGCACCCTCAGCCCCAGCATTTT.

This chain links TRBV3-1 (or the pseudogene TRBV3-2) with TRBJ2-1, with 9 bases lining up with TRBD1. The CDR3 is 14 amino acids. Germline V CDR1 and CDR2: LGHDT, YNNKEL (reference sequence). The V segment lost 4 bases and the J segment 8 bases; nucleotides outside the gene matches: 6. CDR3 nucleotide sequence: TGTGCCAGCAGCCCCGGGGACAGGGTCGATGAGCAGTTCTTC. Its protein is CASSPGDRVDEQFF.

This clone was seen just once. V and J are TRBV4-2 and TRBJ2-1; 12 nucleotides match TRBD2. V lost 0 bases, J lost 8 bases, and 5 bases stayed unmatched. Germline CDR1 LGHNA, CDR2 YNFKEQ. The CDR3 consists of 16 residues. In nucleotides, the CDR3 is TGTGCCAGCAGCCAAGATCTAGCGGGGGGGCGTGATGAGCAGTTCTTC. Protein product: CASSQDLAGGRDEQFF.